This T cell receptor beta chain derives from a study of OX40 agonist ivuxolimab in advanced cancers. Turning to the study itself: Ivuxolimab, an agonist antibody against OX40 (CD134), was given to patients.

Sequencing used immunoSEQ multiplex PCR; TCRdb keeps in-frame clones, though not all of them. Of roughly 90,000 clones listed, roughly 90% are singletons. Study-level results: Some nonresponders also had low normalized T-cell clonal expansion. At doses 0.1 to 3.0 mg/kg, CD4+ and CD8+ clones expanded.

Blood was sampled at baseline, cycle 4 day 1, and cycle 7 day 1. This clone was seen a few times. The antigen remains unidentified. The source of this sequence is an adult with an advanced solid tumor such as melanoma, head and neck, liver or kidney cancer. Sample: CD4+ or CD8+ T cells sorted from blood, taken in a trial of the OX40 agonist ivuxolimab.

CDR3 DNA: TGCAGCGTTGACCGCTTTGGCAATGAGCAGTTCTTC. Translating gives CSVDRFGNEQFF. The chain links TRBV29-1 to TRBJ2-1; D is unresolved. The CDR3 spans 12 residues. Germline values: CDR1 SQVTM, CDR2 ANQGSEA. The V end lost 3 bases, the J end lost 6 bases, and 9 bases lay between the germline ends.